The 21 T cell receptor beta chains in this list originate from one sample, sequenced in a study of blood T cell repertoires in COVID-19. This table comes from immunoSEQ multiplex PCR, and its TCRdb copy is limited to in-frame clones, with some not included. The table shows fewer than 350,000 clones, with about nine tenths occurring only once. The sample comprised peripheral blood. Every receptor here comes from a man aged 35 to 55 with active or convalescent COVID-19.

The chain links TRBV7-9 to TRBJ2-5; 8 nucleotides match TRBD2. Germline V gene data show CDR1 as SEHNR and CDR2 as FQNEAQ (reference sequence). J lost 5 bases, V lost 3 bases, and 11 bases had no gene match. CDR3 size: 16 residues. The CDR3 bases are TGTGCCAGCAGCTTCAATGGAGCGGGGGCCGGGGAGACCCAGTACTTC. Translated, it gives CASSFNGAGAGETQYF.

The chain employs TRBV6-5 and TRBJ2-1; D is undetermined. V lost 1 base and J 5 bases, leaving 6 bases between the germline ends. CDR1 and CDR2 from the germline V gene are MNHEY and SVGAGI. CDR3 length: 13 amino acids. The CDR3 region has the DNA TGTGCCAGCAGTTACTATGCGGACAATGAGCAGTTCTTC. Translation gives CASSYYADNEQFF.

The chain links TRBV19 to TRBJ2-3; TRBD2 is a possible D gene (6 bases). V gave up 3 bases and J gave up 0 bases, with 13 bases separating them. CDR3 length: 16 residues. In germline, CDR1 is LNHDA, CDR2 SQIVND (reference sequence). The CDR3 protein is CASSIYGGTSTDTQYF. CDR3 nucleotide sequence: TGTGCCAGTAGTATTTACGGGGGAACTAGCACAGATACGCAGTATTTT.

The chain has TRBV12-5 and TRBJ2-2, with a weak D call TRBD1 (6 bases). From germline, CDR1 is LGHNT and CDR2 FRNRAP. The CDR3 has 16 amino acids. V lost 6 bases and J 3 bases, leaving 17 bases between the germline ends. The CDR3 DNA reads as TGTGCTAGTGGGCGTCCCGGGGACACCTACACCGGGGAGCTGTTTTTT. It translates to CASGRPGDTYTGELFF.

The J gene is TRBJ2-3, the V gene TRBV7-2, with D possibly being TRBD2 (6 bases). V was shortened by 3 bases and J by 6 bases, with 13 bases between the two germline ends. Germline V lookup: CDR1 SGHTA, CDR2 FQGNSA. The CDR3 extends over 14 amino acids. CDR3 protein: CASSFGGRFDTQYF. The CDR3 DNA reads TGTGCCAGCAGCTTCGGGGGACGCTTTGATACGCAGTATTTT.

The J gene is TRBJ1-5, the V gene TRBV9; D not resolved. The CDR3 runs 15 residues. In germline, CDR1 is SGDLS, CDR2 YYNGEE. V was trimmed by 3 bases and J by 0 bases, leaving 10 bases between them. The CDR3 nucleotides are TGTGCCAGCAGCGGCGGGCCCTTTAGCAATCAGCCCCAGCATTTT. Translating it yields CASSGGPFSNQPQHF.

The chain has TRBV24-1 and TRBJ2-3; no clear D. V was trimmed by 0 bases and J by 9 bases, leaving 9 bases between them. Germline CDR1 is KGHDR and CDR2 is SFDVKD. The CDR3 has 13 residues. The CDR3 region is CATSDLGRATQYF. As DNA, the CDR3 is TGTGCCACCAGTGATTTGGGTAGAGCGACGCAGTATTTT.

This chain uses TRBV5-4 with TRBJ1-2; D possibly corresponds to TRBD1 (6 bases). Germline V gene sequence: CDR1 SGHNT, CDR2 YYREEE (reference sequence). The CDR3 length is 13 residues. With 1 base removed from V and 6 bases from J, the gap between germline ends came to 10 bases. The CDR3 coding sequence is TGTGCCAGCAGCTTGCAGGGGCAGAATGGCTACACCTTC. Translating it yields CASSLQGQNGYTF.

The CDR3 region is CASSANLAGGYNEQFF. CDR3 coding DNA: TGTGCCAGCAGCGCGAACCTAGCGGGAGGGTACAATGAGCAGTTCTTC. The chain has TRBV9 and TRBJ2-1; TRBD2 aligns across 12 bases. In germline, CDR1 is SGDLS, CDR2 YYNGEE. CDR3 length: 16 residues. The ends lost 3 bases at V and 4 bases at J; junction bases unmatched: 5.

This clone was counted between two and nine times. The CDR3 reads CASSQVTRAGNTIYF. As DNA, the CDR3 is TGTGCCAGCAGCCAAGTAACCAGGGCCGGAAACACCATATATTTT. The rearrangement links TRBV14 to TRBJ1-3; possibly TRBD1 for D (5 bases). CDR1 and CDR2 (germline): SGHDN, FVKESK. Deletions cut 1 base from V and 4 bases from J, with 11 bases between. The CDR3 length is 15 residues.

The chain links TRBV14 to TRBJ2-3; D call uncertain. The CDR3 is 14 amino acids. Trimming pared 1 base from V and 2 bases from J, leaving 7 bases between. Germline CDR1 and CDR2: SGHDN and FVKESK. The CDR3 reads CASSQVRFTDTQYF. CDR3 DNA: TGTGCCAGCAGCCAAGTCAGGTTCACAGATACGCAGTATTTT.

The chain has TRBV5-4 and TRBJ2-7, with 9 bases that match TRBD2. CDR1 is SGHNT and CDR2 is YYREEE in the germline V gene (reference sequence). This CDR3 is 13 amino acids long. V was pared by 2 bases and J by 5 bases, with 2 bases of the junction left unmatched. The CDR3 DNA reads TGTGCCAGCAGCTTAGCGGGGGGTAACGAGCAGTACTTC. Translating it yields CASSLAGGNEQYF.

The chain has TRBV24-1 and TRBJ1-3; a weak D match, TRBD1 (6 bases). Trimming removed 5 bases at V and 3 bases at J, with 13 bases between. The CDR3 is 15 amino acids. Germline CDR1 is KGHDR and CDR2 is SFDVKD. The CDR3 protein is CATSGPGVFGNTIYF. The CDR3 coding sequence is TGTGCCACCAGTGGCCCAGGGGTCTTTGGAAACACCATATATTTT.

The chain is built from TRBV28 and TRBJ2-1; 7 bases are shared with TRBD2. J gave up 1 base and V 5 bases, and 20 bases lay outside the gene matches. Per germline, CDR1 MDHEN and CDR2 SYDVKM. The CDR3 runs 20 residues. CDR3 region: CASSPTDTSTSLRSYNEQFF. For the CDR3, the DNA is TGTGCCAGCAGTCCAACTGATACCTCGACTAGCCTACGATCCTACAATGAGCAGTTCTTC.

The chain joins TRBV4-2 to TRBJ2-7; 7 bases align to TRBD2. The CDR3 is 16 residues long. Germline V gives CDR1 LGHNA, CDR2 YNFKEQ. The J segment lost 0 bases and the V segment lost 0 bases, leaving 5 bases of the junction unmatched. The CDR3 protein is CASSQESAGPSYEQYF. DNA for the CDR3: TGTGCCAGCAGCCAAGAGTCAGCGGGACCCTCCTACGAGCAGTACTTC.

This chain joins TRBV10-2 and TRBJ1-6; D unclear. Germline values: CDR1 WSHSY, CDR2 SAAADI. Trimming took off 4 bases at V and 9 bases at J, with 7 bases between the two ends. The CDR3 covers 12 residues. The CDR3 is CASSGAISPLHF. The CDR3 DNA follows: TGCGCCAGCAGTGGCGCGATTTCACCCCTCCACTTT.

For this clone: This same CDR3 is encoded by further DNA sequences in the sample. The chain uses TRBV5-4 and TRBJ2-5; D is possibly TRBD1 (5 bases). The germline CDR1 and CDR2 sequences are SGHNT and YYREEE (reference sequence). Trimming shortened V by 9 bases and J by 3 bases, and 12 bases separated the two germline ends. The length of the CDR3 is 12 residues. CDR3 protein: CATPRVEETQYF. The CDR3 coding sequence is TGTGCCACCCCCAGGGTGGAAGAGACCCAGTACTTC. Together with reference TRBV5-4 and TRBJ2-5, the CDR3 gives the full variable domain: ETGVTQSPTHLIKTRGQQVTLRCSSQSGHNTVSWYQQALGQGPQFIFQYYREEENGRGNFPPRFSGLQFPNYSSELNVNALELDDSALYLCATPRVEETQYFGPGTRLLVL.

This clone was seen ten or more times. This rearrangement joins TRBV19 to TRBJ2-1, with D perhaps TRBD2 (6 bases). Germline V gene lookup returns CDR1 LNHDA and CDR2 SQIVND (reference sequence). The CDR3 contains 13 residues. The V and J ends lost 9 bases and 0 bases respectively, with 9 bases between them. The CDR3 spells CASGGFSYNEQFF. CDR3 bases: TGTGCCAGCGGGGGTTTCTCCTACAATGAGCAGTTCTTC.

This chain uses TRBV27 with TRBJ1-6; TRBD1 matches 7 bases. CDR1 and CDR2 from the germline V gene are MNHEY and SMNVEV (reference sequence). The V and J ends lost 2 bases and 5 bases, in that order; junction bases with no gene match: 6. This CDR3 spans 16 amino acids. The CDR3 DNA reads TGTGCCAGCAGTTTAGCCGGGACAGACGATAATTCACCCCTCCACTTT. The encoded protein is CASSLAGTDDNSPLHF.

The chain is built from TRBV10-1 and TRBJ1-6; D gene unclear. CDR1 is WNHNN and CDR2 is SYGVQD in the germline V gene (reference sequence). V lost 4 bases to trimming and J lost 8 bases, with 9 bases between them. The CDR3 covers 13 residues. The CDR3 nucleotides are TGCGCCAGCAGTGGGCAGGTGGATTCACCCCTCCACTTT. It encodes CASSGQVDSPLHF.

This clone appeared a few times. The J gene is TRBJ2-7, the V gene TRBV13, with TRBD2 matching 8 bases. After removal of 1 base from V and 3 bases from J, the junction contained 2 bases not matched to a gene. The CDR3 is 14 amino acids. Germline V lookup: CDR1 PRHDT, CDR2 FYEKMQ (reference sequence). The CDR3 coding sequence is TGTGCCAGCAGCTTAGCCAGCGGGGGCTACGAGCAGTACTTC. Its protein is CASSLASGGYEQYF.